These T cell receptor beta chains were read from a single sample in a study of CD8+CD57+ T cells in acquired aplastic anemia. MiXCR was run by TCRdb on the reads, yielding one entry per CDR3 protein. The top ten clones hold roughly 15% of a sample with about 58,000 distinct CDR3 sequences, roughly three fifths of them seen once. What was sequenced was sorted CD4+, CD8+, or CD8+CD57+ T cells (not recorded which) from PBMCs. Receptors originate from a human donor with aplastic anemia. Each CDR3 is given with its conserved first and last residue. D genes are given only for firm matches. The size of a clone is reported for some rows only, either as once, few or many, or as a class for expanded clones.

D	size	J	V	CDR3	DNA
NA	NA	TRBJ1-1	TRBV10-1	CASSESLANTEAFF	TGCGCCAGCAGTGAGTCTTTGGCGAACACTGAAGCTTTCTTT
TRBD1	NA	TRBJ1-2	TRBV29-1	CSVENRQGERGYTF	TGCAGCGTTGAAAATCGACAGGGAGAACGAGGCTACACCTTC
NA	NA	TRBJ2-7	TRBV25-1	CASSGGGSISYEQYF	TGTGCCAGCAGTGGGGGGGGCAGCATCTCCTACGAGCAGTACTTC
NA	NA	TRBJ1-1	TRBV7-9	CASSFGELNTEAFF	TGTGCCAGCAGCTTTGGGGAGTTGAACACTGAAGCTTTCTTT
TRBD1	NA	TRBJ2-7	TRBV2	CASKLNQGARWRQQYF	TGTGCCAGCAAACTAAATCAGGGGGCCCGTTGGAGACAGCAGTACTTC
NA	few	TRBJ2-3	TRBV6-1	CASSLRSRPRGAITDTQYF	TGTGCCAGCAGTCTCCGGTCGCGACCCAGGGGGGCTATCACAGATACGCAGTATTTT
NA	NA	TRBJ2-7	TRBV20-1	CSAKLAYEQYF	TGCAGTGCGAAGTTGGCTTACGAGCAGTACTTC
NA	NA	TRBJ1-6	TRBV5-1	CASSLDSGSYNSPLHF	TGCGCCAGCAGCTTGGATTCGGGATCCTATAATTCACCCCTCCACTTT
NA	few	TRBJ2-3	TRBV11-3	CASGRRGPTDTQYF	TGTGCCAGCGGTAGGCGGGGCCCCACAGATACGCAGTATTTT
NA	NA	TRBJ1-2	TRBV10-3	CAISDNRPRPDPYGYTF	TGTGCCATCAGTGATAACCGGCCCCGGCCTGATCCCTATGGCTACACCTTC
NA	many	TRBJ1-2	TRBV12-3/TRBV12-4	CASSLTVYGYTF	TGTGCCAGCAGTTTGACAGTCTATGGCTACACCTTC
TRBD1	many	TRBJ1-2	TRBV6-4	CASSAETGYYGYTF	TGTGCCAGCAGTGCCGAGACAGGGTACTATGGCTACACCTTC
TRBD2	NA	TRBJ2-1	TRBV5-1	CASSFSLPGTSGGAYEQFF	TGCGCCAGCAGCTTCTCGCTCCCAGGGACTAGCGGGGGGGCATATGAGCAGTTCTTC
TRBD1	medium-sized	TRBJ1-2	TRBV2	CASRTQGANFDGYTF	TGTGCCAGCAGGACACAGGGGGCAAACTTTGATGGCTACACCTTC
NA	NA	TRBJ1-1	TRBV19	CASRSLGDTEAFF	TGTGCCAGTAGGTCCTTAGGGGACACTGAAGCTTTCTTT
NA	NA	TRBJ2-3	TRBV15	CATSVPGLGTDAQYF	TGTGCCACCAGCGTTCCGGGACTAGGGACAGATGCGCAGTATTTT
TRBD1	NA	TRBJ1-6	TRBV9	CASSAGGLKNSPLHF	TGTGCCAGCAGCGCAGGGGGACTCAAAAATTCACCCCTCCACTTT
NA	NA	TRBJ2-7	TRBV2	CASRATYEQYF	TGTGCCAGCAGGGCGACCTACGAGCAGTACTTC
NA	NA	TRBJ1-1	TRBV29-1	CSDFRGSEAFF	TGCAGCGACTTCCGGGGGTCTGAAGCTTTCTTT
TRBD1	NA	TRBJ2-7	TRBV19	CASTMGQGSSYEQYF	TGTGCCAGTACCATGGGACAGGGGAGCTCCTACGAGCAGTACTTC
NA	NA	TRBJ2-5	TRBV6-1	CASSSDQETQYF	TGTGCCAGCAGTTCCGACCAAGAGACCCAGTACTTC
TRBD1	NA	TRBJ2-7	TRBV24-1	CATSGGTANSYEQYF	TGTGCCACCAGTGGAGGGACAGCAAACAGCTACGAGCAGTACTTC